The sequence of this TCR beta chain was determined in a study of blood T cell repertoires in COVID-19. Study as a whole: From the United States, Italy and Spain came samples of acute and convalescent COVID-19. Sources were T cells, B-cell-depleted T cells, or PBMCs; the material itself was cDNA or gDNA.

This CDR3 region has 15 residues. After removal of 5 bases from V and 8 bases from J, the junction contained 14 bases not matched to a gene. Germline V CDR1 and CDR2: SGHTA, FQGNSA. This clone was observed a handful of times. In the source study's methods: The authors estimated nucleated cell counts from reference gene primer amplification. Assay: immunoSEQ multiplex PCR; the TCRdb copy retains only in-frame clones and omits some. V and J calls and clone size follow that table, whereas D and trimming were derived from the DNA. The table records tens of thousands of clones, 65% to 80% of them present only once.

The receptor was isolated from an elderly woman with active or convalescent COVID-19. This chain connects TRBV7-2 to TRBJ1-2; the match to TRBD1 covers 7 bases. Sequenced input: peripheral blood. The DNA for the CDR3 is TGTGCCAGCAGCCCCACGGGCAGGGGGTTCGAGGGCTACACCTTC. It specifies CASSPTGRGFEGYTF.